Included here is one T cell receptor beta chain sequence, with context. What it binds is unknown. The CDR3 spans 16 residues. Germline V gives CDR1 ENHRY, CDR2 SYGVKD. The V gene end was trimmed by 5 bases and the J gene end by 5 bases; junction bases not matched to a gene: 10. The data are from a study of cytomegalovirus exposure and HLA in healthy donors. At the level of the study: A prior analysis found about 110 million unique TCR beta sequences from approximately 200 million T cells. Overall study findings and caveats: What a later analysis showed was that several of the most significant clusters appeared linked to common viral pathogens.

The PCR used 60 Vbeta and 13 Jbeta primers. Clones were sequenced by immunoSEQ multiplex PCR, and TCRdb holds only the in-frame ones, with some missing. The table has approximately 100,000 clones, approximately 80% seen once. Sequencing was performed on PBMCs. The sequence was collected from a man aged 18-30 years in good health and CMV-seronegative. This sequence joins TRBV10-3 and TRBJ2-1; 9 nucleotides align to TRBD2. This CDR3 is CAISPGASGVNNEQFF. The CDR3 DNA reads as TGTGCCATCAGTCCCGGGGCTAGCGGGGTCAACAATGAGCAGTTCTTC.